The subject of this entry is one TCR beta chain. Its antigen remains unidentified. Amplification targeted the TCR beta CDR3 regions, with RNA transcripts as the source material. The first round was an RT-PCR with HTBI primers, and the second round was a multiplex PCR. One entry per CDR3 protein, called by TCRdb with MiXCR from the multiplex PCR reads. Here the sample spans over a million distinct CDR3 sequences, 35% to 40% being singletons. Trimming removed 4 bases from V and 4 bases from J, with 16 bases in between. Looked up from germline, CDR1 is WSHSY and CDR2 is SAAADI. The CDR3 length is 15 residues. This record belongs to a study of Graves' ophthalmopathy and Graves' hyperthyroidism. Study results and limitations: Blood contained most expanded thyroid clonotypes exceeding 0.001 frequency. A model of 13 signatures distinguished ophthalmopathy from stable hyperthyroidism at approximately 90% sensitivity and 70% to 84% specificity.

V usage is TRBV10-2 and J usage is TRBJ1-2; the D is unclear. Sequencing was carried out using peripheral blood or thyroid tissue (not recorded which). This TCR came from an adult man with Graves' hyperthyroidism. The CDR3 region has the DNA TGCGCCAGCAGTGGGCTCGGGGTATGGGGCTATGGCTACACCTTC. It encodes CASSGLGVWGYGYTF.